This entry describes one T cell receptor (beta chain). Its antigen is not identified. This entry belongs to a study of cytomegalovirus exposure and HLA in healthy donors. Primers included in the PCR were 60 Vbeta and 13 Jbeta primers. Original processing notes: An analysis that came later counted 77 million or so unique TCR beta chains, roughly 11 million shared. Measured with immunoSEQ multiplex PCR; TCRdb has only the in-frame clones, and not every one. That table is the source of V, J and clone size, and D and trimming were worked out from the DNA. The data hold over 150,000 clones, with 80% observed a single time. V was pared by 0 bases and J by 6 bases, with 9 bases of the junction left unmatched. The CDR3 covers 16 residues. In germline, CDR1 is SGHDN, CDR2 FVKESK. Study-wide findings and caveats: Reportedly, cytomegalovirus status was diagnosed with high sensitivity and specificity. A later analysis reportedly found that, within productive TCRs, an Asian-associated ancestry cluster had fewer N-insertions than the mean observed across the approximately 690 donors.

This chain connects TRBV14 to TRBJ2-3; 7 bases align to TRBD2. Sequencing was carried out using PBMCs. The receptor was isolated from a woman aged 50 to 60 in good health and CMV-seropositive. The CDR3 bases are TGTGCCAGCAGCCAAGATCTGGGGAGGGCGACCGATACGCAGTATTTT. Protein: CASSQDLGRATDTQYF.